Reported below is one T cell receptor (beta chain). Its antigen is not known. Compared with germline, one end of the junction differs, possibly owing to a read error. The data were taken from a study of cytomegalovirus exposure and HLA in healthy donors. The CDR3 loop spans 13 amino acids. Germline loops: CDR1 SGHRS, CDR2 YFSETQ. Findings and limits, study-wide: CMV serostatus alone was available as immune exposure information.

Primers for the PCR totalled 60 Vbeta and 13 Jbeta. This table comes from immunoSEQ multiplex PCR, and its TCRdb copy is limited to in-frame clones, with some not included. The table records tens of thousands of clones, less than 85% of them present only once. The sequence derives from a woman younger than 35 in good health and CMV-seronegative. Sequenced sample: PBMCs. The chain employs TRBV5-1 and TRBJ2-5, with D possibly called TRBD1 or TRBD2 (6 bases each). CDR3 in DNA: TGCGCCAGCAGATTGGGGGGCTCTGAGACCCAGTACTTC. It codes for CASRLGGSETQYF.